Sequencing of this TCR beta chain was carried out in a study of long-term antiretroviral therapy in people with HIV. HIV-positive participants all received treatment in the United States. Assay version v3.0 of immunoSEQ was used, and it was run at survey level. Assay: immunoSEQ multiplex PCR; the TCRdb copy retains only in-frame clones and omits some. Among about 33,000 clones listed, roughly 95% were seen once. The CDR3 spans 16 residues. CDR1 and CDR2 from the germline V gene are LNHNV and YYDKDF (reference sequence). V lost 0 bases to trimming and J lost 0 bases, with 12 bases between them. Sequencing was performed on unsorted PBMCs, taken approximately 6.8 years after starting antiretroviral therapy. The chain combines TRBV15 with TRBJ2-7; no clear D. This receptor was identified in a young man with HIV. The CDR3 sequence is CATSRDHQRFSYEQYF. The CDR3 bases are TGTGCCACCAGCAGAGATCATCAGCGTTTCTCCTACGAGCAGTACTTC.